Presented here are 8 T cell receptor beta chains from one specimen sequenced in a study of T-cell reconstitution after alpha-beta-depleted transplantation in children. Unique molecular identifiers were used in preparing the TCRbeta library. TCRdb ran MiXCR on the PCR reads and lists one entry per CDR3 protein. Of fewer than 90,000 distinct CDR3 sequences listed, 6% to 8% are singletons. The sample here was PBMCs from the stem cell graft donor, taken from the stem cell graft. The receptors were gathered from a human donor who donated a stem cell graft to a child with acute lymphoblastic leukemia.

This clonotype has ten or more counts. This chain links TRBV20-1 with TRBJ2-6; TRBD1 matches 9 bases. Germline V lookup: CDR1 DFQATT, CDR2 SNEGSKA (reference sequence). The length of the CDR3 is 19 residues. Losses at the gene ends were 2 bases for V and 0 bases for J; bases not matched to a gene: 11. The CDR3 loop is CSARLRTGALLSGANVLTF. DNA of the CDR3: TGCAGTGCTAGACTGCGGACAGGGGCCCTTCTCTCTGGGGCCAACGTCCTGACTTTC.

V usage is TRBV5-1 and J usage is TRBJ2-7, with 11 bases matching TRBD2. CDR3 size: 19 residues. V was pared by 2 bases and J by 0 bases, with 13 bases of the junction left unmatched. Germline CDR1 reads SGHRS; CDR2 reads YFSETQ. CDR3 DNA: TGCGCCAGCAGCTTACTTGGACTAGCGGGTGGACCGGGCTCCTACGAGCAGTACTTC. It is translated as CASSLLGLAGGPGSYEQYF.

This clonotype has just a few counts. The V call is TRBV27, the J call TRBJ1-1; 7 bases map to TRBD1. Germline V lookup: CDR1 MNHEY, CDR2 SMNVEV (reference sequence). The CDR3 runs 13 residues. V dropped 3 bases and J dropped 5; count of bases not matched to a gene: 3. The CDR3 here is CASSLTGLTEAFF. The CDR3 DNA is TGTGCCAGCAGTTTGACAGGGCTGACTGAAGCTTTCTTT.

There are many counts of this clonotype. J is TRBJ1-5 and V is TRBV2; D is possibly TRBD1 (6 bases). Trimming removed 6 bases from V and 2 bases from J, with 11 bases in between. The germline gives CDR1 SNHLY, CDR2 FYNNEI. CDR3 size: 14 residues. CDR3 loop: CASSFRQGNQPQHF. The CDR3 DNA reads TGTGCCAGCAGCTTTAGACAGGGCAATCAGCCCCAGCATTTT.

This clonotype was seen repeatedly, ten times or more. The V gene is TRBV7-9, the J gene TRBJ2-5, with unresolved D. CDR1 and CDR2 (germline): SEHNR, FQNEAQ (reference sequence). The CDR3 covers 11 residues. Between the trimmed V and J ends, which lost 5 bases and 5 bases, there was a span of 6 bases. CDR3 sequence: CASSKSETQYF. Here the CDR3 DNA reads TGTGCCAGCAGCAAGTCCGAGACCCAGTACTTC.

In this sample, this clonotype turned up many times. The V and J genes are TRBV27 and TRBJ1-2; the D is unclear. V shed 4 bases and J shed 4 bases, with 10 bases lying between them. CDR1 and CDR2 (germline): MNHEY, SMNVEV (reference sequence). The CDR3 is 13 amino acids. DNA of the CDR3: TGTGCCAGCAGTTCCTCAGCGGGCTATGGCTACACCTTC. Translating it yields CASSSSAGYGYTF.

This clonotype was seen many times. This rearrangement joins TRBV4-2 to TRBJ1-1; possibly TRBD1 for D (5 bases). V lost 5 bases, J lost 5 bases, and 15 bases lay in between. There are 14 residues in the CDR3. CDR1 LGHNA and CDR2 YNFKEQ come from the germline V gene. The CDR3 protein is CASSSRGEGTEAFF. For the CDR3, the DNA is TGTGCCAGCAGCTCACGGGGCGAGGGAACTGAAGCTTTCTTT.

This clonotype has at least ten counts. The CDR3 nucleotides read TGCAGCGTTGGGGAGCTTGGCGCTGAAGCTTTCTTT. Amino acids: CSVGELGAEAFF. The chain employs TRBV29-1 and TRBJ1-1; no reliable D call. The ends were cut back, 4 bases at V and 6 bases at J, with 12 bases in the middle. This CDR3 is 12 amino acids long. From germline, CDR1 is SQVTM and CDR2 ANQGSEA.